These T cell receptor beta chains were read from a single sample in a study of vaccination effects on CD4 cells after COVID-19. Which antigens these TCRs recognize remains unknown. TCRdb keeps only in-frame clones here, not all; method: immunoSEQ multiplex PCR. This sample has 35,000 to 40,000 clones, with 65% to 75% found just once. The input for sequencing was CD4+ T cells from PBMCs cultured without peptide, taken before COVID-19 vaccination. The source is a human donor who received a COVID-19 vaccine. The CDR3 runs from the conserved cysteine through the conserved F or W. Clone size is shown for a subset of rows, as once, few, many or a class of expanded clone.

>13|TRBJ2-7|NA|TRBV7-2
CASSLGRVYEQYF
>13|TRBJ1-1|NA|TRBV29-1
CSARQVGGTEAFF
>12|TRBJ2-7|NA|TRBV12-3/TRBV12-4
CASSRTGDEQYF
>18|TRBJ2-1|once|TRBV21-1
CASRPLAGPSRSYNEQFF
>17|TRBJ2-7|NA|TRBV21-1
CASSNRLAGKLSYEQYF
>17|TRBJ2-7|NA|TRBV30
CAWSAPVASGGHYEQYF
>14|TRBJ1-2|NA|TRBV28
CASSSADRNYGYTF
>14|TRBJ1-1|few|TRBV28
CASSPGRVNTEAFF
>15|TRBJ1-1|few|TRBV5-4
CASSFPGQGGTEAFF
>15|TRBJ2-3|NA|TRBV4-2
CASSQEPGSMDTQYF
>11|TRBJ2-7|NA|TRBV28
CASSWNYEQYF
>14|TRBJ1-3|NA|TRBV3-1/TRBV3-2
CASSRGNSGNTIYF
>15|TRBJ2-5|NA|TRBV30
CAWRGGGGNQETQYF
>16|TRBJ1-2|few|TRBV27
CASSPGVRGLIYGYTF
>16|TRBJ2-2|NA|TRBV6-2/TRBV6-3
CASSYSEQGPTGELFF
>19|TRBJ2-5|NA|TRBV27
CASSLSYRGRRDLQETQYF
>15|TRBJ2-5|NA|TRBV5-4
CASSSQGALGETQYF
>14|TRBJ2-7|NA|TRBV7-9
CASSSQMRGREQYF
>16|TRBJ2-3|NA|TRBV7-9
CASSTGTSGGGDTQYF
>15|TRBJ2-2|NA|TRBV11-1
CASSVQGANTGELFF
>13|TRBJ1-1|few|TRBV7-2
CASSFRTNTEAFF
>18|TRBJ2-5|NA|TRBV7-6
CASSLTPPQTGGYETQYF
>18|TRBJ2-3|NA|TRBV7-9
CASSLAVGTGALTDTQYF
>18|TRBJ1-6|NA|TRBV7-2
CASSSLVYPGGLGSPLHF
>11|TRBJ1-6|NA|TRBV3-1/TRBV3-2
CASSVGGTLHF
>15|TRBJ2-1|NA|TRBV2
CASSYRTSGGNEQFF
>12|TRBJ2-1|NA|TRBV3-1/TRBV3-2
CASSDFYNEQFF
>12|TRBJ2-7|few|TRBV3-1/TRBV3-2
CASSQGSYEQYF
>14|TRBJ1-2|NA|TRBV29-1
CSVITTASGYGYTF
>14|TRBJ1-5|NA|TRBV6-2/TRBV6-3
CASSYGALNQPQHF
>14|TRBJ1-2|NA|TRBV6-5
CASSHSGTDYGYTF
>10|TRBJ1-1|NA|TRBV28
CASSLTEAFF
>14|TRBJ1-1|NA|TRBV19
CASSRGQVNTEAFF
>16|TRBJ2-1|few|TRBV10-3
CAISEPRGAVTDEQFF
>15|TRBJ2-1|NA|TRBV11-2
CASSSDWTLYNEQFF
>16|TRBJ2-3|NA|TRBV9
CASSVKGALGTDTQYF
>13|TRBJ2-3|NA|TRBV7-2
CASTPRITDTQYF
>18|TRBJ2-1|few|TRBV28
CASSALTPGTGEYNEQFF
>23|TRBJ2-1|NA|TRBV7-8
CASSHPVGGRAISDPSSYNEQFF
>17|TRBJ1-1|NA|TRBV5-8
CASSLGGKTGLYTEAFF
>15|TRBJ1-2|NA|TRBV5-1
CASSPTGGFYYGYTF
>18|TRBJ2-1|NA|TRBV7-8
CASSLKVLWGGFTGEQFF
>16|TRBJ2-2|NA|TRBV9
CASSVGSQGQAGELFF
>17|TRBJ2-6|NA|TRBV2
CASNWRTGLPGANVLTF
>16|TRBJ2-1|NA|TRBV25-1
CASSGKRGGIYNEQFF